The source of this T cell receptor (beta chain) is a study of shared clonotypes between healthy human individuals. Overall study results and limits: Four donors held about 4.5% of naive CD4 clonotypes in common.

Clones were sequenced by immunoSEQ multiplex PCR, and TCRdb holds only the in-frame ones, with some missing. The sample includes about 2 million clones, less than 95% of them seen just once. Only CD45RO-negative cells positively selected for CCR7 counted as naive CD8 cells, so terminally differentiated effector memory CD45RA+ cells were excluded. Donors comprised healthy HIV-negative adults lacking recent acute infections or vaccinations. All donors were Caucasian adults living in Nashville, Tennessee. This clone was detected a few times. What it binds is not known. Additional DNA sequences in this sample encode the identical CDR3. CDR1 is SGDLS, CDR2 YYNGEE, per germline. The CDR3 sequence is 14 residues long. With 0 bases removed from V and 2 bases from J, the gap between germline ends came to 8 bases.

The gene calls are TRBV9 and TRBJ1-2; perhaps TRBD1 as D (6 bases). The sample was naive CD8+ T cells sorted from blood. The receptor comes from a man between 18 and 35 years old in good health. The CDR3 reads CASSVGGGNYGYTF. In nucleotides, the CDR3 is TGTGCCAGCAGCGTAGGCGGGGGCAACTATGGCTACACCTTC.